The sequence of this T cell receptor (beta chain) was determined in a study of blood T cell repertoires in COVID-19. In the authors' methods: Using reference gene primer amplification, nucleated cell counts were estimated. Method: immunoSEQ multiplex PCR; TCRdb's copy keeps in-frame clones and lacks some. V, J and clone size are those of that table, while D and trimming were read from the DNA. The repertoire includes 250,000 to 400,000 clones, about 92% of them detected once, and around 2.6% sits in the top ten. The specimen was PBMCs or T cells enriched from blood (not recorded which). The sequence was obtained from a man aged 55 to 70 who had recovered from COVID-19.

The CDR3 region is CASSAKPGLADYEQYF. CDR3 nucleotide sequence: TGCGCCAGCAGTGCCAAGCCGGGACTAGCGGATTACGAGCAGTACTTC. The chain is built from TRBV10-1 and TRBJ2-7; TRBD2 agrees at 11 bases. Looked up from germline, CDR1 is WNHNN and CDR2 is SYGVQD (reference sequence). CDR3 size: 16 residues. With V trimmed by 4 bases and J by 4 bases, 9 bases remained unmatched.